Below are 8 T cell receptor beta chains sequenced from a single sample in a study of beta chain features in type 1 diabetes. Study-level points and caveats: Type 1 diabetes patients had moderately but significantly shorter TCRB CDR3s in all four CD4+ subsets.

These TCRs are of unknown antigen specificity. Expressed TCRB transcripts got sequenced, as all isolated RNA was reverse transcribed. Some clones are missing from TCRdb's copy, which holds only in-frame ones; the method was immunoSEQ multiplex PCR. The data contain around 260,000 clones, about 24% of them seen just once; the ten biggest clones take up more than 0.009%. The source material was naive CD4+ T cells from blood. These receptors all stem from a woman in her 30s with type 1 diabetes.

In nucleotides, the CDR3 is TGTGCCAGCGGGGACAGCTCTGGAAACACCATATATTTT. Protein product: CASGDSSGNTIYF. This chain joins TRBV28 and TRBJ1-3; 7 bases fit TRBD1. The CDR3 consists of 13 residues. From germline, CDR1 is MDHEN and CDR2 SYDVKM. Trimming took 8 bases from V and 0 from J; bases not matched to a gene: 1.

The chain couples TRBV7-9 to TRBJ1-1; maybe TRBD1 (5 bases). This CDR3 spans 14 amino acids. Germline V gene sequence: CDR1 SEHNR, CDR2 FQNEAQ (reference sequence). V was clipped by 1 base and J by 5 bases, with 11 bases between them. The CDR3 bases are TGTGCCAGCAGCTTAGAGGTGGAGGGGACTGAAGCTTTCTTT. Its translation: CASSLEVEGTEAFF. Drawing the rest from reference TRBV7-9 and TRBJ1-1, the complete variable domain is DTGVSQNPRHKITKRGQNVTFRCDPISEHNRLYWYRQTLGQGPEFLTYFQNEAQLEKSRLLSDRFSAERPKGSFSTLEIQRTEQGDSAMYLCASSLEVEGTEAFFGQGTRLTVV.

The chain recombines TRBV29-1 with TRBJ2-1; 10 positions match TRBD1. The length of the CDR3 is 16 residues. Germline CDR1 and CDR2: SQVTM and ANQGSEA. V lost 0 bases to trimming and J lost 0 bases; unmatched junction nucleotides: 2. The CDR3 sequence: CSVEDGTGASYNEQFF. CDR3 coding DNA: TGCAGCGTTGAAGACGGGACAGGGGCCTCCTACAATGAGCAGTTCTTC.

About this clone itself: At the DNA level, this CDR3 is encoded by other sequences in the same sample as well. V is TRBV5-1 and J is TRBJ1-1, with D perhaps matching TRBD1 (6 bases). Trimming removed 0 bases from V and 1 base from J, with 7 bases in between. The CDR3 sequence is 14 residues long. Germline values: CDR1 SGHRS, CDR2 YFSETQ. CDR3 residues: CASSLDRANTEAFF. Written as DNA, the CDR3 is TGCGCCAGCAGCTTGGACAGGGCGAACACTGAAGCTTTCTTT.

J is TRBJ2-5 and V is TRBV11-2; 8 nucleotides line up with TRBD2. CDR1 SGHAT and CDR2 FQNNGV come from the germline V gene. This CDR3 has 16 amino acids. Losses at the gene ends were 4 bases for V and 2 bases for J; bases not matched to a gene: 9. The CDR3 loop reads CASSSGTRFGQETQYF. CDR3 coding DNA: TGTGCCAGCAGCTCCGGGACTAGATTCGGGCAAGAGACCCAGTACTTC.

This clone has more than one count but fewer than ten. CDR3 nucleotides: TGCAGCGTTTGGGGACAGGGGAACACTGAAGCTTTCTTT. Translation: CSVWGQGNTEAFF. V gene TRBV29-1 combines with J gene TRBJ1-1; 9 bases align to TRBD1. Germline V gives CDR1 SQVTM, CDR2 ANQGSEA. The V and J ends lost 5 bases and 1 base, in that order; junction bases with no gene match: 2. This CDR3 contains 13 residues.

The chain has TRBV7-9 and TRBJ2-1, with 11 bases fitting TRBD2. CDR1 SEHNR and CDR2 FQNEAQ come from the germline V gene (reference sequence). CDR3 length: 17 residues. Unmatched junction bases numbered 17, after V lost 0 bases and J lost 16 bases. CDR3 sequence reads: CASSLARGGTSGQTEFF. CDR3 sequence (DNA): TGTGCCAGCAGCTTAGCGAGAGGAGGGACTAGCGGCCAAACGGAATTCTTC.

The chain recombines TRBV30 with TRBJ2-7, with D perhaps matching TRBD2 (6 bases). V lost 1 base to trimming and J lost 6 bases, with 16 bases between them. Germline V gives CDR1 GTSNPN, CDR2 SVGIG (reference sequence). The CDR3 loop spans 14 amino acids. CDR3: CAWSGTGASREQYF. CDR3 nucleotide sequence: TGTGCCTGGAGTGGGACGGGAGCTTCGCGCGAGCAGTACTTC.